There are many counts of the clone carrying this T cell receptor (beta chain). This entry comes from a study of spatial heterogeneity in lung cancer. Each CDR3 protein is one row after TCRdb ran MiXCR on the 5' RACE reads. Of about 36,000 distinct CDR3 sequences in the sample, 5.2% were seen once. Germline V gene data show CDR1 as SGHNT and CDR2 as YYREEE (reference sequence). CDR3 length: 14 residues. With V trimmed by 4 bases and J by 1 base, 4 bases remained unmatched. The time point here: sample taken at primary tumor resection. Whole RNA was taken from tumor, nontumor lung or frozen PBMC; it was then sequenced unsorted.

The clonotype was recovered from a female donor with early-stage non-small cell lung cancer. The sequencing used PBMCs, collected at surgery. J is TRBJ2-5 and V is TRBV5-4, with 7 nucleotides matching TRBD1. The CDR3 DNA reads as TGTGCCAGCAGCCAGGGACAGACCCAAGAGACCCAGTACTTC. Protein sequence: CASSQGQTQETQYF.